The source of this T cell receptor (beta chain) is a study of cytomegalovirus exposure and HLA in healthy donors. General observations from the study: Researchers reported that a few CMV-associated chains were confirmed in vitro as CMV antigen-specific. In most subjects, TCR beta sequences reportedly gave accurate predictions of HLA-A and HLA-B alleles.

Remarks on this clone: What it recognizes is unknown.

PCR amplification relied on 60 Vbeta primers (plus 13 Jbeta primers). Some clones are missing from TCRdb's copy, which holds only in-frame ones; the method was immunoSEQ multiplex PCR. The sample includes approximately 160,000 clones, around 65% of them seen just once. The CDR3 contains 14 residues. The ends were cut back, 4 bases at V and 5 bases at J, with 13 bases in the middle. Germline assignment: CDR1 MDHEN and CDR2 SYDVKM. J is TRBJ2-3 and V is TRBV28; tentative D call: TRBD1 (6 bases). The sequenced sample consisted of PBMCs. The sequence was obtained from a woman aged 35 to 49 in good health and CMV-seropositive. The CDR3 sequence: CASSSPGQRDTQYF. DNA for the CDR3: TGTGCCAGCAGTTCCCCGGGACAAAGAGATACGCAGTATTTT.